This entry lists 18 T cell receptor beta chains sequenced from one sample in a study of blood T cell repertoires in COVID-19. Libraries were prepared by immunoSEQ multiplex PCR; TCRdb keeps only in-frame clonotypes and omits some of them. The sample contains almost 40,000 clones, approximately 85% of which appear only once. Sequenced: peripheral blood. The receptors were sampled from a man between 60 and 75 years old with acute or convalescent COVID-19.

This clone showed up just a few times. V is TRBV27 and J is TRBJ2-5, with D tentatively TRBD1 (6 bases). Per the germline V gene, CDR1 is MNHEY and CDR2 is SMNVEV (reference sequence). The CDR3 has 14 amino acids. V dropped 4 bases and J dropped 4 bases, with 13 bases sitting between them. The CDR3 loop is CASSSAQGGETQYF. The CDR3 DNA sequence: TGTGCCAGCAGTTCCGCACAGGGTGGAGAGACCCAGTACTTC.

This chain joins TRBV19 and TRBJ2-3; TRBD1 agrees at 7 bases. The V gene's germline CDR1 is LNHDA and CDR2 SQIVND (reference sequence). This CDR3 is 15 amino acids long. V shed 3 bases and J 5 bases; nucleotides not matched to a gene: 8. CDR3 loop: CASSIRGQALDTQYF. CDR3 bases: TGTGCCAGTAGTATCCGCGGACAGGCCTTAGATACGCAGTATTTT. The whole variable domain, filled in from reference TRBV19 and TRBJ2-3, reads DGGITQSPKYLFRKEGQNVTLSCEQNLNHDAMYWYRQDPGQGLRLIYYSQIVNDFQKGDIAEGYSVSREKKESFPLTVTSAQKNPTAFYLCASSIRGQALDTQYFGPGTRLTVL.

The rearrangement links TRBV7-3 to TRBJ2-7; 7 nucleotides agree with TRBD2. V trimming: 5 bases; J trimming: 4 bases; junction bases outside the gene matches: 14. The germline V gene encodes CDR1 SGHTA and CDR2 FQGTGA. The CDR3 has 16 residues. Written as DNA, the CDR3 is TGTGCCAGCAGCCCGGTCGGGAGGATAAGGGGATACGAGCAGTACTTC. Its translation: CASSPVGRIRGYEQYF.

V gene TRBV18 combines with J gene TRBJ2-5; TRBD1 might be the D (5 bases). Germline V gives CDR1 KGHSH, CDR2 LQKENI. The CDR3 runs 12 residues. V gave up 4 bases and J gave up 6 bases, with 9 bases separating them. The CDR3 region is CASSLQGQTQYF. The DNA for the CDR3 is TGTGCCAGCTCACTTCAGGGTCAGACCCAGTACTTC. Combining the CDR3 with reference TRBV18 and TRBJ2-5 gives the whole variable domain NAGVMQNPRHLVRRRGQEARLRCSPMKGHSHVYWYRQLPEEGLKFMVYLQKENIIDESGMPKERFSAEFPKEGPSILRIQQVVRGDSAAYFCASSLQGQTQYFGPGTRLLVL.

CDR3 bases: TGTGCCAGTCCTCCCGGGACAGGGGGGGACGAGCAGTACTTC. It codes for CASPPGTGGDEQYF. V and J are TRBV6-9 and TRBJ2-7; 11 bases fit TRBD1. V dropped 9 bases and J dropped 5; count of bases not matched to a gene: 9. The CDR3 runs to 14 residues. Germline values: CDR1 MNHGY, CDR2 SVAAGI.

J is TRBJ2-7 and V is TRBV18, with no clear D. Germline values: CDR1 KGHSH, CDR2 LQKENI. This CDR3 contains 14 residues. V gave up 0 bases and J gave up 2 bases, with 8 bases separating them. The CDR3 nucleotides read TGTGCCAGCTCACCACCGGGCCAGGCCTACGAGCAGTACTTC. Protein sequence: CASSPPGQAYEQYF.

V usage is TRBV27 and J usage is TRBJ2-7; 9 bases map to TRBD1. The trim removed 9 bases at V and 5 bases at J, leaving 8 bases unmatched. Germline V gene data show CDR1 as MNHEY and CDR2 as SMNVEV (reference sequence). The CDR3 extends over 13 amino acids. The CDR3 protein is CASAGQGKNEQYF. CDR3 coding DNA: TGTGCCAGTGCGGGACAGGGAAAAAACGAGCAGTACTTC.

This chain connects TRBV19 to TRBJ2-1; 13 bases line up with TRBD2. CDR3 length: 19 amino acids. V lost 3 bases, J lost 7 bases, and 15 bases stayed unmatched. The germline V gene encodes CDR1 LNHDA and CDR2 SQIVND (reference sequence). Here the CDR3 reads CASSIKSWTSGSMANEQFF. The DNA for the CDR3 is TGTGCCAGTAGTATCAAGAGTTGGACTAGCGGGAGCATGGCAAATGAGCAGTTCTTC.

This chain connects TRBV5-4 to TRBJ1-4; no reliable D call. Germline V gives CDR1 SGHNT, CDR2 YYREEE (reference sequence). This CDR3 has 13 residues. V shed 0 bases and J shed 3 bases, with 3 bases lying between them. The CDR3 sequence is CASSLVSNEKLFF. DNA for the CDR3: TGTGCCAGCAGCTTGGTCTCTAATGAAAAACTGTTTTTT.

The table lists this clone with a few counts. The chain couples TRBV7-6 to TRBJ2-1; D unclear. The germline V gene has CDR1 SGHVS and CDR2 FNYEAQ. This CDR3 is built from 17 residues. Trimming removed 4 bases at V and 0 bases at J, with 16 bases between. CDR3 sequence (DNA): TGTGCCAGCAGCTCCGCTCCTAACCGCGGCTCCTACAATGAGCAGTTCTTC. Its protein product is CASSSAPNRGSYNEQFF.

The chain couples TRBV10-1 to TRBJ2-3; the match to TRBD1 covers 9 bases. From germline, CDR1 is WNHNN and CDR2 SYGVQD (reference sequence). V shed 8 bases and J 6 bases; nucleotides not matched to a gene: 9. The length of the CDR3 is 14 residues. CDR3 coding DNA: TGCGCCAGCTCCTACAGGGGGCTTGGGGATACGCAGTATTTT. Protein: CASSYRGLGDTQYF.

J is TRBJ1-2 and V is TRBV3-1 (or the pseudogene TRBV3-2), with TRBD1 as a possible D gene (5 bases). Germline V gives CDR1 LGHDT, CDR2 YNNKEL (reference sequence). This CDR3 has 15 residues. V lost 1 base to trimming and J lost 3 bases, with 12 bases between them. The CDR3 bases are TGTGCCAGCAGCCAAGGGGCGGAGGGGCACTATGGCTACACCTTC. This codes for CASSQGAEGHYGYTF.

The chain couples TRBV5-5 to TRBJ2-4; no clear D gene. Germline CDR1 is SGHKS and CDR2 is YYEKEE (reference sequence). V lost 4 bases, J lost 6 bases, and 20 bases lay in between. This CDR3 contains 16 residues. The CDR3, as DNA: TGTGCCAGCAGCCCGGGTGGGTGGCAGCCAGTAAACATTCAGTACTTC. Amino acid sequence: CASSPGGWQPVNIQYF.

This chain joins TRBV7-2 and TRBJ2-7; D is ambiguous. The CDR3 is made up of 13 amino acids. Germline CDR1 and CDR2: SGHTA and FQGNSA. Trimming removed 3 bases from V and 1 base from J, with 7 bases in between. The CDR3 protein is CASSFAGSYEQYF. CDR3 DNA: TGTGCCAGCAGCTTCGCAGGATCCTACGAGCAGTACTTC.

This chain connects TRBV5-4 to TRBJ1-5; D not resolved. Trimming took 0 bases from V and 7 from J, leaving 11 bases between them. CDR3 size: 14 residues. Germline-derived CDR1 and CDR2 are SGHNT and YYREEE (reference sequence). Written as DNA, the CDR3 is TGTGCCAGCAGCTTGGGGGCGGAGGGACAGCCCCAGCATTTT. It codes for CASSLGAEGQPQHF.

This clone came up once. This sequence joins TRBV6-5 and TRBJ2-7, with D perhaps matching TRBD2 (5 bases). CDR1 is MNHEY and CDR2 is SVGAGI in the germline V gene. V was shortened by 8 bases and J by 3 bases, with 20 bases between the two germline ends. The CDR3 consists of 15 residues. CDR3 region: CASPRPGSLFYEQYF. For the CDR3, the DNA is TGTGCCAGCCCGCGACCGGGATCGCTTTTCTACGAGCAGTACTTC.

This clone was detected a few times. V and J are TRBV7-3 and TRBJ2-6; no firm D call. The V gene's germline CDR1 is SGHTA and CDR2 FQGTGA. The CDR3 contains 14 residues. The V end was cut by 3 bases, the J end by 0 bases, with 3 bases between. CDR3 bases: TGTGCCAGCAGCTTTAGCTCTGGGGCCAACGTCCTGACTTTC. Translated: CASSFSSGANVLTF.

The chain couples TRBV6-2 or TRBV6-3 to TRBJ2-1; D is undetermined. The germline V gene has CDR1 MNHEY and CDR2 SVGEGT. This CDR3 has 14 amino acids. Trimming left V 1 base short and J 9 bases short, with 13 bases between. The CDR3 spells CASSYFKPVGEQFF. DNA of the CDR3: TGTGCCAGCAGTTACTTTAAGCCCGTTGGTGAGCAGTTCTTC.